This TCR beta chain appears in the sequencing data of a study of low-dose radiotherapy and immunotherapy resistance in tumors. Study as a whole: Fractions of 0.5 Gy went to Cohort 1 every 2 weeks, totaling 6.5 Gy. Treatment of Cohort 2 consisted of 1 Gy per fraction every two weeks, amounting to 13 Gy over 26 weeks. Nivolumab was given to patients as a 240 mg flat dose every two weeks, and ipilimumab at 1 mg/kg every six weeks. Both were delivered intravenously.

Indicated time point: after trial treatment. Treatment defined: LDRT plus nivolumab, ipilimumab, low-dose cyclophosphamide and aspirin (RACIN trial). Primers targeting TRAV and TRBV primed first-strand cDNA, covering alpha and beta chains. TCR amplification involved 15 to 20 PCR cycles with a constant-region primer and V-primer adapter. Each CDR3 protein is one row after TCRdb ran MiXCR on the reads. The repertoire holds tens of thousands of distinct CDR3 sequences, with approximately 22% as singletons. This clonotype has at least ten counts. V lost 1 base and J lost 1, with 11 bases in between. The CDR3 is made up of 15 amino acids. Germline values: CDR1 SGHKS, CDR2 YYEKEE (reference sequence).

The sequencing used PBMCs, collected after low-dose radiotherapy plus immunotherapy. This clonotype originated in a female donor with ovarian cancer. The genes are TRBV5-5 and TRBJ1-1; no clear D gene. The CDR3 region is CASSLLPSSNTEAFF. In nucleotides, the CDR3 is TGTGCCAGCAGCTTGCTTCCCAGTTCGAACACTGAAGCTTTCTTT.